This T cell receptor beta chain derives from a study of beta chain features in type 1 diabetes. Whole-study results and caveats: People with Type 1 diabetes carried modestly yet significantly shorter TCRB CDR3s in all four CD4+ subsets.

The sequenced template was cDNA made from the entire isolated RNA. Here immunoSEQ multiplex PCR was the method, and the copy in TCRdb shows in-frame clones only, minus some. This table has under 300,000 clones, approximately 11% appearing once. This clone was found a few times. The antigen remains unidentified. This CDR3 has 16 amino acids. The J segment lost 1 base and the V segment lost 0 bases, leaving 4 bases of the junction unmatched. Per the germline V gene, CDR1 is SGHAT and CDR2 is FQNNGV. The sample was naive CD4+ T cells from blood. The V and J genes are TRBV11-2 and TRBJ2-7; 9 bases map to TRBD1. This TCR was sampled from a young man with type 1 diabetes. CDR3 amino acids: CASSLDLGTGSYEQYF. CDR3 in DNA: TGTGCCAGCAGCTTAGATTTGGGGACAGGGTCCTACGAGCAGTACTTC.